This T cell receptor (beta chain) was sequenced for a study of T cells in Graves' hyperthyroidism and ophthalmopathy (dated by TCRdb to between 2019 and 2020). In terms of the full investigation: Peripheral blood samples were taken at the time of initial diagnosis, prior to any treatment. The 85 to 100 discovery patients were divided at random into training and test sets in a 7:3 ratio. After blood sampling, hyperthyroidism patients were treated with methimazole at a starting dose of 30 mg daily, and ophthalmopathy patients were treated with high-dose intravenous methylprednisolone. Prospective prediction of ophthalmopathy was tested in an independent validation cohort of fewer than 20 hyperthyroidism patients and some 17 patients who later progressed to ophthalmopathy. TCR V-J signatures able to tell the groups apart were searched for in a discovery cohort of 100 patients, of whom more than 40 had Graves' ophthalmopathy and about 55 had stable Graves' hyperthyroidism. The paper reports TCR Vbeta CDR3 sequencing of approximately 140 peripheral blood samples: 43 ophthalmopathy, under 85 hyperthyroidism and about 17 progressor patients. The study also compared thyroid tissue and blood T-cell repertoires from about 6 Graves' hyperthyroidism patients.

The CDR3 spans 14 residues, from the cysteine through the phenylalanine. CDR3 DNA only is kept here, 42 bases in frame from base 1. Trimming costs V 4 bases and J 7 bases, and their ends lie 14 bases apart. CDR1 is given as SGHTA and CDR2 as FQGNSA, both from the germline V gene. TCR beta CDR3 regions were amplified from RNA transcripts. The first round of RT-PCR for the TCR CDR3 was performed with the HTBI primer set and the Qiagen OneStep RT-PCR kit. A second multiplex PCR round built the libraries, followed by size selection and purification. Paired-end sequencing of the libraries was performed with 100 bp reads on an Illumina HiSeq2000. On the study's bioinformatics: SOAPnuke was used to process the raw data, with reads discarded if the reads contained adapters or uncalled bases, had a mean Phred below 15, or lacked an exact constant-primer or identifier match. COPE v1.2.5 was used to merge high-quality paired reads, and clonotypes were defined as unique nucleotide sequences. MiTCR v1.1 was used to align the clonotypes against IMGT TRBV, TRBD and TRBJ reference segments. The analysis included only V-J combinations with a frequency above 0.0001, which together covered around 99% of the repertoires. The TCS score was defined as F50 (clonal expansion) divided by E x V (chaos), with BLOSUM62-based TCRdist calculated between CDR3 peptides within each V-J. Welch's t-statistics and random forest reduced fewer than 550 V-J features to fewer than 15, which were used in a naive Bayes classifier (R e1071). Clones were called with MiXCR by TCRdb after fastp trimmed the public reads at Q25, and only in-frame beta chains were retained. Identical CDR3 protein sequences are pooled into one entry, listed with their most common genes and DNA. TCRdb, not the original authors, processed these V and J calls. The sample table contains about 720,000 distinct CDR3 sequences; only one count was recorded for approximately 18% of them. The ten most abundant clones make up roughly a sixth of the sample.

This clonotype has ten or more counts. It has no known antigen specificity. There are no base qualities to consult, and no much larger clone falls within one base. Results the study describes overall, beyond this receptor: Sample size was not statistically predetermined, and investigators were not blinded to group allocation. Most expanded thyroid clonotypes (frequency above 0.001) were also detected in blood, a finding suggesting that blood repertoires may reflect thyroid immune responses. A 13 V-J signature model separated ophthalmopathy from stable hyperthyroidism, with about 90% sensitivity and 81.08% specificity in cross-validation and 80%/75% in testing. In validation, the model predicted progression to ophthalmopathy a median of roughly 6.5 months before onset, with roughly 70% sensitivity and roughly 72% specificity.

Hyperthyroidism patients were aged 18 to 65 years and newly diagnosed, with disease duration of less than 2 months. Any patient with an uncontrolled infection, another autoimmune disease, pregnancy or lactation was excluded. Diagnoses relied on clinical symptoms, serum thyroxine and TRAb, thyroid ultrasound and orbital computed tomography. Blood from progressor patients was collected at the time of first diagnosis with hyperthyroidism, before any ophthalmopathy symptoms had appeared. PBMCs were isolated from approximately 10 ml of fresh peripheral blood by Ficoll-Paque density gradient centrifugation. Progressor patients were initially diagnosed with Graves' hyperthyroidism and developed ophthalmopathy during follow-up. Total RNA was extracted using Trizol reagent, and RNA quality was assessed on an Agilent 2100 Bioanalyzer.

The TCR sequence derives from a woman aged 45 to 65 with Graves' hyperthyroidism that later progressed to Graves' ophthalmopathy. The sample taken for sequencing was blood. The V gene is TRBV7-2 and the J gene is TRBJ1-5; the D segment cannot be called with confidence. Here is the DNA: TGTGCCAGCAGCTCTCAGCGGGGTGGGCAGCCCCAGCATTTT. Its translation reads: CASSSQRGGQPQHF.